Below are 15 T cell receptor beta chains sequenced from a single sample in a study of T cell clusters in autoimmune cytopenias. TRB amplification used roughly 250 ng of peripheral blood genomic DNA. One tube held mixed TRB-A and TRB-B primer pools for touch-down PCR. Reanalyzing the multiplex PCR reads, TCRdb keeps one entry per CDR3 protein, without DNA. Its listing shows about 9,500 distinct CDR3 sequences. The sample was peripheral blood. Source of these receptors: a human donor with an autoimmune cytopenia or autoimmune hepatitis (not recorded which).

In terms of frequency, this clonotype is medium-sized. The chain joins TRBV19 to TRBJ1-6; TCRdb lists TRBD1, though no DNA is available to test this call. There are 15 residues in the CDR3. Germline V gives CDR1 LNHDA, CDR2 SQIVND (reference sequence). The CDR3 is CASSIRTGEASPLHF.

The chain carries TRBV19 and TRBJ2-7; TCRdb names TRBD1, which stays unverified in the absence of DNA. The CDR3 has 11 residues. Germline lookup yields CDR1 LNHDA and CDR2 SQIVND (reference sequence). CDR3 region: CASGNGGEQYF. The full variable domain, in which reference TRBV19 and TRBJ2-7 provide the parts outside the CDR3, is DGGITQSPKYLFRKEGQNVTLSCEQNLNHDAMYWYRQDPGQGLRLIYYSQIVNDFQKGDIAEGYSVSREKKESFPLTVTSAQKNPTAFYLCASGNGGEQYFGPGTRLTVT.

The chain couples TRBV20-1 to TRBJ1-1; the D call from TCRdb, TRBD1, cannot be confirmed without DNA. This CDR3 has 14 residues. Per the germline V gene, CDR1 is DFQATT and CDR2 is SNEGSKA (reference sequence). The chain's CDR3 is CSAGRGVPNTEAFF.

This clonotype is medium-sized by frequency. The genes are TRBV18 and TRBJ2-2; there is no DNA to check the TCRdb D call of TRBD1. The CDR3 sequence is 14 residues long. Germline V lookup: CDR1 KGHSH, CDR2 LQKENI. The CDR3 sequence is CASSLLDIPGELFF.

The V and J genes are TRBV5-6 and TRBJ1-1; TCRdb's D gene call, TRBD1, goes unchecked for lack of DNA. The CDR3 has 14 amino acids. Germline values: CDR1 SGHDT, CDR2 YYEEEE. Here the CDR3 reads CASSPGGGRTEAFF.

Frequency places this clonotype as medium-sized. The chain has TRBV29-1 and TRBJ1-5. The germline CDR1 and CDR2 sequences are SQVTM and ANQGSEA. There are 14 residues in the CDR3. CDR3 region: CSPLIAPQNQPQHF.

By frequency, this clonotype is medium-sized. V and J are TRBV19 and TRBJ1-2; TCRdb reports TRBD1, a call that lacks DNA to check it against. This CDR3 has 13 residues. Per germline, CDR1 LNHDA and CDR2 SQIVND (reference sequence). CDR3 residues: CASSTGQGLGYTF.

The chain is built from TRBV5-1 and TRBJ1-1; TCRdb's D call of TRBD1 is untestable without DNA. The CDR3 has 15 amino acids. The germline CDR1 and CDR2 sequences are SGHRS and YFSETQ. This chain's CDR3 is CASSLRGTVNTEAFF. Looking up the rest from reference TRBV5-1 and TRBJ1-1 gives the full variable domain: KAGVTQTPRYLIKTRGQQVTLSCSPISGHRSVSWYQQTPGQGLQFLFEYFSETQRNKGNFPGRFSGRQFSNSRSEMNVSTLELGDSALYLCASSLRGTVNTEAFFGQGTRLTVV.

Here the CDR3 reads CASSLDRDAAEAFF. The chain is built from TRBV5-1 and TRBJ1-1; TCRdb's assignment of TRBD1 cannot be checked, as there is no DNA. This CDR3 has 14 residues. In germline, CDR1 is SGHRS, CDR2 YFSETQ.

The gene calls are TRBV12-3 or TRBV12-4 and TRBJ1-5. CDR3 size: 14 residues. CDR3 loop: CASSLRGSLQPQHF.

The J gene is TRBJ1-2, the V gene TRBV6-6; checking the TCRdb D call of TRBD1 is not possible without DNA. The length of the CDR3 is 14 residues. Germline loops: CDR1 MNHNY, CDR2 SVGAGI (reference sequence). The chain's CDR3 is CASTWTEVNYGYTF.

The V and J genes are TRBV14 and TRBJ2-3. Germline CDR1 reads SGHDN; CDR2 reads FVKESK. The CDR3 is 17 amino acids. The chain's CDR3 is CASSQDEAGASTDTQYF.

The chain links TRBV6-2 or TRBV6-3 to TRBJ2-5; TCRdb indicates TRBD2, and absent DNA this call remains unverified. Germline lookup yields CDR1 MNHEY and CDR2 SVGEGT. This CDR3 spans 16 amino acids. CDR3 in amino acids: CASSYSTSGGDGTQYF.

The chain has TRBV24-1 and TRBJ1-2. Germline lookup yields CDR1 KGHDR and CDR2 SFDVKD. The length of the CDR3 is 12 residues. CDR3 amino acids: CATSDLGFGYTF.

The chain has TRBV20-1 and TRBJ2-1; the TCRdb D gene call, TRBD1, has no DNA to confirm it. The CDR3 sequence is 14 residues long. Germline loops: CDR1 DFQATT, CDR2 SNEGSKA (reference sequence). CDR3 in amino acids: CSASLPPSYNEQFF.